The clone carrying this T cell receptor (beta chain) appeared a few times. Trimming removed 2 bases from V and 3 bases from J, with 11 bases in between. CDR1 is MNHEY and CDR2 is SVGAGI in the germline V gene. There are 14 residues in the CDR3. Some clones are missing from TCRdb's copy, which holds only in-frame ones; the method was immunoSEQ multiplex PCR. The sample holds about 100,000 clones, 90% to 95% seen once. The source of the sample is a study of siplizumab effects on memory and regulatory T cells. The source is a human donor in good health. The chain is built from TRBV6-5 and TRBJ2-7; D tentatively fits TRBD1 or TRBD2 (5 bases each). The sample comprised Tregs sorted from blood. The chain's CDR3 is CASSYNGALYEQYF. In DNA form, the CDR3 reads TGTGCCAGCAGTTACAACGGGGCGCTCTACGAGCAGTACTTC.